This T cell receptor beta chain was sequenced in a study of T cell responses to AZD1222 COVID-19 vaccine. V gave up 6 bases and J gave up 0 bases, with 10 bases separating them. The CDR3 totals 14 residues. CDR1 SGHTA and CDR2 FQGNSA come from the germline V gene. Some clones are missing from TCRdb's copy, which holds only in-frame ones; the method was immunoSEQ multiplex PCR. This sample has about 100,000 clones, with about 87% found just once. This clonotype was sampled from an adult in good health. The chain joins TRBV7-2 to TRBJ2-3; D gene ambiguous. The sequenced sample was peripheral blood, obtained on day 0 of AZD1222 vaccination. The CDR3 reads CASRVGPSTDTQYF. DNA for the CDR3: TGTGCCAGCAGAGTCGGGCCTAGCACAGATACGCAGTATTTT.